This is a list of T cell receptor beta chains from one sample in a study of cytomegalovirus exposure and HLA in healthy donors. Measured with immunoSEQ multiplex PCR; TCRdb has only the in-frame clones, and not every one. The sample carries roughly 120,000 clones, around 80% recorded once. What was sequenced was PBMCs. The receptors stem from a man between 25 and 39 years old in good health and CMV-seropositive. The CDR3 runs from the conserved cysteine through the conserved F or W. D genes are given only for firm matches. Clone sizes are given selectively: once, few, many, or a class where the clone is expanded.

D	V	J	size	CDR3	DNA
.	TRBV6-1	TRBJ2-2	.	CASSEFPGELFF	TGTGCCAGCAGCGAGTTTCCCGGGGAGCTGTTTTTT
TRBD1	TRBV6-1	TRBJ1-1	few	CASRRDRGHTEAFF	TGTGCCAGCAGGCGAGACAGGGGGCATACTGAAGCTTTCTTT
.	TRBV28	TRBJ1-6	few	CASSSPSPSPLHF	TGTGCCAGCAGTTCCCCCTCCCCCTCACCCCTCCACTTT
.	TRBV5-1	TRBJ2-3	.	CASSLGIGARTDTQYF	TGCGCCAGCAGCTTGGGTATTGGGGCCCGCACAGATACGCAGTATTTT
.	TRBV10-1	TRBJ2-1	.	CASSDQGGYNEQFF	TGCGCCAGCAGTGACCAAGGGGGATACAATGAGCAGTTCTTC
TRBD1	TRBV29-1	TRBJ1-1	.	CSARTGVEKAFF	TGCAGCGCCAGGACAGGGGTTGAGAAAGCTTTCTTT
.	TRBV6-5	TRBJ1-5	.	CASSYSVGAVSSQHF	TGTGCCAGCAGTTACTCGGTGGGGGCAGTGTCGTCCCAGCATTTT
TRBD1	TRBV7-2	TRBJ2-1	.	CASSPDRGFYNEQFF	TGTGCCAGCAGTCCAGACAGGGGGTTTTACAATGAGCAGTTCTTC
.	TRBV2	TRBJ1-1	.	CASRLNRDTEAFF	TGTGCCAGCAGACTAAACCGGGACACTGAAGCTTTCTTT
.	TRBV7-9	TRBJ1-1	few	CASSFNAGNTEAFF	TGTGCCAGCAGCTTTAACGCGGGGAACACTGAAGCTTTCTTT
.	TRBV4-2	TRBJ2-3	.	CASSQDKATTQYF	TGTGCCAGCAGCCAAGATAAAGCGACTACGCAGTATTTT
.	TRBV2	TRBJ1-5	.	CASTRERGGNQPQHF	TGTGCCAGCACTCGGGAGAGGGGCGGCAATCAGCCCCAGCATTTT
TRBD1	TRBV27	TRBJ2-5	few	CASSLRDRGSQETQYF	TGTGCCAGCAGTTTGAGGGACAGGGGGTCCCAAGAGACCCAGTACTTC
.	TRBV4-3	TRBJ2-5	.	CASSQVGRDQETQYF	TGCGCCAGCAGCCAAGTAGGGCGGGACCAAGAGACCCAGTACTTC
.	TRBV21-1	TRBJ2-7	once	CASSQGGGYEQYF	TGTGCCAGCAGCCAAGGGGGCGGCTACGAGCAGTACTTC
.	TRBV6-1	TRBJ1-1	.	CASSETMGGYTEAFF	TGTGCCAGCAGTGAAACGATGGGGGGGTACACTGAAGCTTTCTTT
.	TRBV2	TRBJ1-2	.	CASNTGRGERDYGYTF	TGTGCCAGCAACACAGGGAGGGGGGAGCGGGACTATGGCTACACCTTC
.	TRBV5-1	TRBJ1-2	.	CASSLGGTCFYGYTF	TGCGCCAGCAGCTTGGGTGGGACATGTTTCTATGGCTACACCTTC
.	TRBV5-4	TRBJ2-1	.	CASSAKQGMNEQFF	TGTGCCAGCAGCGCAAAACAGGGAATGAATGAGCAGTTCTTC
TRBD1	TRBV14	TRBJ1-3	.	CASRRTGSGNTIYF	TGTGCCAGCAGGAGGACAGGCTCTGGAAACACCATATATTTT
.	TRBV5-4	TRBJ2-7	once	CASSLVGQSYEQYF	TGTGCCAGCAGCTTGGTCGGACAGTCCTACGAGCAGTACTTC
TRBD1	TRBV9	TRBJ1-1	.	CASSADRGHTEAFF	TGTGCCAGCAGCGCAGACAGGGGGCACACTGAAGCTTTCTTT
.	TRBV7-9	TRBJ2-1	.	CASSPIQVLLNNEQFF	TGTGCCAGCAGTCCAATACAGGTCCTTCTTAACAATGAGCAGTTCTTC
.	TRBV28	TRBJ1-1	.	CASLVRNTEAFF	TGTGCCAGCCTTGTCAGGAACACTGAAGCTTTCTTT
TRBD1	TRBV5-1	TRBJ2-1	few	CASSPHTGDPYNEQFF	TGCGCCAGCAGCCCTCATACAGGGGATCCCTACAATGAGCAGTTCTTC
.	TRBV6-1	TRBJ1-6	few	CASSDWLNSPLHF	TGTGCCAGCAGTGATTGGCTGAATTCACCCCTCCACTTT
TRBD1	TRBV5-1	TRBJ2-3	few	CASSLGDSTDTQYF	TGCGCCAGCAGCTTGGGGGACAGTACAGATACGCAGTATTTT
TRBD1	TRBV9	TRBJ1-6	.	CASRATGDSPLHF	TGTGCCAGCAGAGCGACAGGGGATTCACCCCTCCACTTT
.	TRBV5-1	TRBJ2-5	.	CASSLEGRGSWETQYF	TGCGCCAGCAGCTTGGAAGGGCGGGGAAGTTGGGAGACCCAGTACTTC
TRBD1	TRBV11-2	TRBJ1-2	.	CASSLGTGGYGYTF	TGTGCCAGCAGCTTAGGGACAGGGGGCTATGGCTACACCTTC
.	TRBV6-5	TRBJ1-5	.	CASSSLADQPQHF	TGTGCCAGCAGTTCCTTGGCTGATCAGCCCCAGCATTTT
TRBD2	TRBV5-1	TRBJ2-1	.	CASSFGTSGYNEQFF	TGCGCCAGCAGCTTCGGGACTAGCGGGTACAATGAGCAGTTCTTC
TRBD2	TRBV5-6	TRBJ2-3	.	CASSLVSGGAATQYF	TGTGCCAGCAGTTTGGTTAGCGGGGGGGCCGCTACGCAGTATTTT
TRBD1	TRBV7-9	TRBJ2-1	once	CASSLARGLDNEQFF	TGTGCCAGCAGCTTAGCCAGGGGGCTAGACAATGAGCAGTTCTTC
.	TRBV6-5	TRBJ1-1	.	CASRDMGGRWAFF	TGTGCCAGCAGAGACATGGGGGGGCGGTGGGCTTTCTTT
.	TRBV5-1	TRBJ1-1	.	CASSAGLPATEAFF	TGCGCCAGCAGCGCGGGACTCCCAGCCACTGAAGCTTTCTTT
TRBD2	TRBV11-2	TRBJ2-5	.	CASSLGLAGWEQYF	TGTGCCAGCAGCTTGGGACTAGCGGGTTGGGAGCAGTACTTC
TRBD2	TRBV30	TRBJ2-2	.	CAWTGLAGGPEAGELFF	TGTGCCTGGACGGGACTAGCGGGGGGGCCGGAGGCCGGGGAGCTGTTTTTT
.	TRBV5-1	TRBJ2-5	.	CASSLGEEGREETQYF	TGCGCCAGCAGCTTGGGGGAGGAGGGAAGGGAAGAGACCCAGTACTTC
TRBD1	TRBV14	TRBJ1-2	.	CASSQDLGQGNYGYTF	TGTGCCAGCAGCCAAGATTTGGGACAGGGGAACTATGGCTACACCTTC
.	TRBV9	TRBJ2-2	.	CASSVVGGDTGELFF	TGTGCCAGCAGCGTAGTGGGAGGAGACACCGGGGAGCTGTTTTTT